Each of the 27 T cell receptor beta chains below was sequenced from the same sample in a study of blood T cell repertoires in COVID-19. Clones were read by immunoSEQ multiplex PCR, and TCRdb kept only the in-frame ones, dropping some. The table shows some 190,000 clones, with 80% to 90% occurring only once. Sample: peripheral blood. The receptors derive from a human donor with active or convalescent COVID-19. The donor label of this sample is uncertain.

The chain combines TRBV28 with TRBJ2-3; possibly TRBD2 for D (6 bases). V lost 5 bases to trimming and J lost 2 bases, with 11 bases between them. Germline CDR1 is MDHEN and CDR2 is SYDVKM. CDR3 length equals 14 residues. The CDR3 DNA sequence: TGTGCCAGCAGTCCTTGGACTAACACAGATACGCAGTATTTT. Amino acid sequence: CASSPWTNTDTQYF.

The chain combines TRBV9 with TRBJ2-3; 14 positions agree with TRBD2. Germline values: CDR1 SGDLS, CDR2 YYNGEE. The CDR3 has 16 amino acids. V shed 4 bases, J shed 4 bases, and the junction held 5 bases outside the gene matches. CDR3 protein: CASSTGLAGGPDTQYF. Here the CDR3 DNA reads TGTGCCAGCAGCACTGGACTAGCGGGGGGCCCAGATACGCAGTATTTT.

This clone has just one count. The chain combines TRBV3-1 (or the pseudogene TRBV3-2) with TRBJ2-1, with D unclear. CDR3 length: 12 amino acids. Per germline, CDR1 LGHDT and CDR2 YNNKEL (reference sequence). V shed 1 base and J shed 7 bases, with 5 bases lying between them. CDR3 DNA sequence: TGTGCCAGCAGCCAAGTTGAGAATGAGCAGTTCTTC. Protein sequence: CASSQVENEQFF.

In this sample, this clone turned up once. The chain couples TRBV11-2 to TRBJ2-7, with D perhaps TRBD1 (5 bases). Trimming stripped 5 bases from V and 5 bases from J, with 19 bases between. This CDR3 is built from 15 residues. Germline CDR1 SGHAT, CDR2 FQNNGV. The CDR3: CASSPGDSLGNEQYF. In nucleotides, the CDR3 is TGTGCCAGCAGCCCCGGAGACAGTTTAGGAAACGAGCAGTACTTC.

CDR3 nucleotide sequence: TGTGCCAGTAGTATATCCGGGACAGGGGCCTACGAGCAGTACTTC. Residues: CASSISGTGAYEQYF. This chain links TRBV19 with TRBJ2-7; 10 bases line up with TRBD1. The CDR3 sequence is 15 residues long. Germline CDR1 and CDR2: LNHDA and SQIVND (reference sequence). V shed 2 bases and J 2 bases; nucleotides not matched to a gene: 3.

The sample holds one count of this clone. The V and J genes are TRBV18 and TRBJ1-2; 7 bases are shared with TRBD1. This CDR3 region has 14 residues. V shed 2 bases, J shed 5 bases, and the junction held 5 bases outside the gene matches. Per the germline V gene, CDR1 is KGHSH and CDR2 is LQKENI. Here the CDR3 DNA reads TGTGCCAGCTCACCAGGACAGGAAGGGTATGGCTACACCTTC. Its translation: CASSPGQEGYGYTF. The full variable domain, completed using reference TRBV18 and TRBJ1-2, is NAGVMQNPRHLVRRRGQEARLRCSPMKGHSHVYWYRQLPEEGLKFMVYLQKENIIDESGMPKERFSAEFPKEGPSILRIQQVVRGDSAAYFCASSPGQEGYGYTFGSGTRLTVV.

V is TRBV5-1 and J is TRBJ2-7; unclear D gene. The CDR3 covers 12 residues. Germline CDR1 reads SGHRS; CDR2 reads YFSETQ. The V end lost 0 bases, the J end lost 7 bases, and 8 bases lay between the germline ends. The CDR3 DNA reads TGCGCCAGCAGCTTGGAGCAGGAAGAGCAGTACTTC. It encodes CASSLEQEEQYF.

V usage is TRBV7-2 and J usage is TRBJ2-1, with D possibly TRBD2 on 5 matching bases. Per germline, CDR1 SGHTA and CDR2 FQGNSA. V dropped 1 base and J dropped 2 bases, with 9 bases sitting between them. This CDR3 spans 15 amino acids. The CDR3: CASSLDGIAYNEQFF. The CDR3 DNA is TGTGCCAGCAGCTTAGACGGGATTGCCTACAATGAGCAGTTCTTC.

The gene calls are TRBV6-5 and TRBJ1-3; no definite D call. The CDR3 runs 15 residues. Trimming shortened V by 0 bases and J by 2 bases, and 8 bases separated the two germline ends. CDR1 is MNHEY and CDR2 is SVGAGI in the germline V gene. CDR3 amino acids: CASSYSSFPGNTIYF. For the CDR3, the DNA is TGTGCCAGCAGTTACTCTAGTTTTCCTGGAAACACCATATATTTT.

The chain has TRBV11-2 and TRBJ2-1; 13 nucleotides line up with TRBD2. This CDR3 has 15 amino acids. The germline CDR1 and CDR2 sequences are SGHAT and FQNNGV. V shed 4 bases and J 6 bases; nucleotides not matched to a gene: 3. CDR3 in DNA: TGTGCCAGCAGCTCACTAGCGGGGGGGCTCAATGAGCAGTTCTTC. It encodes CASSSLAGGLNEQFF.

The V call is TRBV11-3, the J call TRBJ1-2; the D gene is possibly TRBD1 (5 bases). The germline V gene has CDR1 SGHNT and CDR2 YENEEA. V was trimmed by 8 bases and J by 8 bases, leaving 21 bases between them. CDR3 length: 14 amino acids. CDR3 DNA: TGTGCCAGCGGCCAAGCGGGGGGAACCTACGGCTACACCTTC. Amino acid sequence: CASGQAGGTYGYTF. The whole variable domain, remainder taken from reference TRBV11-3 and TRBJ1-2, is EAGVVQSPRYKIIEKKQPVAFWCNPISGHNTLYWYLQNLGQGPELLIRYENEEAVDDSQLPKDRFSAERLKGVDSTLKIQPAELGDSAVYLCASGQAGGTYGYTFGSGTRLTVV.

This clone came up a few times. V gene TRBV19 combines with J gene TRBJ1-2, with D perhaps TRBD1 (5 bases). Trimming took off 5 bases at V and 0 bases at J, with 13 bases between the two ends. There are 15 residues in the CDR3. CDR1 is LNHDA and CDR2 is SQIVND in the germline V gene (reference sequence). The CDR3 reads CASSVPAGANYGYTF. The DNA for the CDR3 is TGTGCCAGTAGTGTCCCGGCGGGGGCTAACTATGGCTACACCTTC.

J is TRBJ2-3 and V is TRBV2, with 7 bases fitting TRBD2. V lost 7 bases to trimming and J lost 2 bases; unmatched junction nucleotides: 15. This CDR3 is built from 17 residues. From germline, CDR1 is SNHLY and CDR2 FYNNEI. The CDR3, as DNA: TGTGCCAGCACTACAAGGAGGGCTAGCGGAAACACAGATACGCAGTATTTT. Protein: CASTTRRASGNTDTQYF.

CDR3 protein: CASRGQGVYGYTF. The CDR3 nucleotides are TGTGCCAGTAGGGGACAGGGGGTTTATGGCTACACCTTC. V usage is TRBV19 and J usage is TRBJ1-2, with 11 bases identical to TRBD1. V was clipped by 6 bases and J by 5 bases; unmatched bases: 2. The CDR3 has 13 residues. Germline V gene sequence: CDR1 LNHDA, CDR2 SQIVND (reference sequence).

The CDR3 DNA reads as TGTGCCTGGAGGATGCTAAGTTTATACGAGCAGTACTTC. Amino acid sequence: CAWRMLSLYEQYF. V gene TRBV30 combines with J gene TRBJ2-7, with D uncertain. The CDR3 sequence is 13 residues long. Germline CDR1 and CDR2: GTSNPN and SVGIG (reference sequence). V was cut by 3 bases and J by 4 bases, with 13 bases left in between.

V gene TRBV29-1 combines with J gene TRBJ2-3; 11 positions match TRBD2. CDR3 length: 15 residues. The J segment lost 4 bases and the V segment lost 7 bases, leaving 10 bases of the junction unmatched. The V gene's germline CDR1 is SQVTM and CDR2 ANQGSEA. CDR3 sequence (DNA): TGCAGCGCTGTGGGGCTAGCGGGAGGAGCAGATACGCAGTATTTT. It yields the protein CSAVGLAGGADTQYF.

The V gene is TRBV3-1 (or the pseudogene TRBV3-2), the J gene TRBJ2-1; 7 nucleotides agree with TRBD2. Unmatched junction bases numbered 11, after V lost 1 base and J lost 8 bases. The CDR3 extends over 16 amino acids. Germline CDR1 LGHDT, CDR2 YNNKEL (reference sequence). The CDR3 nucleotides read TGTGCCAGCAGCCAAGGACTAGCCCTACGGGGCGATGAGCAGTTCTTC. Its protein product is CASSQGLALRGDEQFF.

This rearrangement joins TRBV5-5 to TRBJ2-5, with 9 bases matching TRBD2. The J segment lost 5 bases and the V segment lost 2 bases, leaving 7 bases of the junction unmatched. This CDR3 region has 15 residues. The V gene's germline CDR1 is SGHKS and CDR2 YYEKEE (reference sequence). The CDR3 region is CASSLSGGRGETQYF. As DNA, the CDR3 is TGTGCCAGCAGCTTAAGTGGCGGGAGGGGGGAGACCCAGTACTTC.

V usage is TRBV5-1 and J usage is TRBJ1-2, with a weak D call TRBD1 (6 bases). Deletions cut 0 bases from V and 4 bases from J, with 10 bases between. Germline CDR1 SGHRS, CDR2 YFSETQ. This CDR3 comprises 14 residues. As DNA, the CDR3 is TGCGCCAGCAGCTTGGTAGCAGGGGCCTATGGCTACACCTTC. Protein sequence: CASSLVAGAYGYTF. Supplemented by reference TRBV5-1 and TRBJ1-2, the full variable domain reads KAGVTQTPRYLIKTRGQQVTLSCSPISGHRSVSWYQQTPGQGLQFLFEYFSETQRNKGNFPGRFSGRQFSNSRSEMNVSTLELGDSALYLCASSLVAGAYGYTFGSGTRLTVV.

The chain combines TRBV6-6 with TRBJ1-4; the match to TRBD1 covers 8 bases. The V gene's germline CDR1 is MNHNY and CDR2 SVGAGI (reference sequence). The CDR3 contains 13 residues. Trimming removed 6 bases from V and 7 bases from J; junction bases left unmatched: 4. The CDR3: CASRATGGEKLFF. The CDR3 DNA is TGTGCCAGCAGAGCTACAGGGGGTGAAAAACTGTTTTTT.

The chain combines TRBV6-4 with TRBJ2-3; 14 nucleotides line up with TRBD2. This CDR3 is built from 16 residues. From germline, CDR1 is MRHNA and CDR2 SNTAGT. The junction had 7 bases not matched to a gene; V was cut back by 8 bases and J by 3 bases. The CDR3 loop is CASGRLAGGPTDTQYF. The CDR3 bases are TGTGCCAGCGGCAGACTAGCGGGGGGGCCAACAGATACGCAGTATTTT.

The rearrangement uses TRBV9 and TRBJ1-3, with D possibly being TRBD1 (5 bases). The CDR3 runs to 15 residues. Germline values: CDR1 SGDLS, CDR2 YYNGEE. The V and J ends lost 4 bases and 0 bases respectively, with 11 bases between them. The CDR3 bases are TGTGCCAGCAGCCTACAGGACCACTCTGGAAACACCATATATTTT. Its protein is CASSLQDHSGNTIYF.

In DNA form, the CDR3 reads TGTGCCAGCAGTTACTTGCTAGCGGGGAGCACAGATACGCAGTATTTT. Its protein is CASSYLLAGSTDTQYF. The chain carries TRBV6-6 and TRBJ2-3, with 9 positions matching TRBD2. V was pared by 1 base and J by 0 bases, with 2 bases of the junction left unmatched. CDR1 is MNHNY, CDR2 SVGAGI, per germline (reference sequence). The CDR3 sequence is 16 residues long.

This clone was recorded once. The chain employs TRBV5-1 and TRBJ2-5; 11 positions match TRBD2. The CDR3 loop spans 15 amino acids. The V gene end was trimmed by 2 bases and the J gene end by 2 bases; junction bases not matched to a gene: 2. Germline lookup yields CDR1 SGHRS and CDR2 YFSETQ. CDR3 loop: CASSFTSGRQETQYF. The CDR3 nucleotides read TGCGCCAGCAGCTTCACTAGCGGGAGACAAGAGACCCAGTACTTC.

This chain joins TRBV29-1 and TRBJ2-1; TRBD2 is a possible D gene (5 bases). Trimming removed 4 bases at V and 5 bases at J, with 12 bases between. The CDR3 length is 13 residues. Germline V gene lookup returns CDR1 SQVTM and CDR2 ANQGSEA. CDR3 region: CSVVPAEDNEQFF. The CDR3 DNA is TGCAGCGTTGTTCCCGCGGAGGACAATGAGCAGTTCTTC.

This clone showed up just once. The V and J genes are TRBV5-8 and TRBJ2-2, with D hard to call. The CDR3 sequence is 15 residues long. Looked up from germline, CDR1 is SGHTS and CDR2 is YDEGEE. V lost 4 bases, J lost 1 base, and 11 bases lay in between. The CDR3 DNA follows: TGTGCCAGCAGCACCCGGGTCCTGAACACCGGGGAGCTGTTTTTT. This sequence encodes CASSTRVLNTGELFF.

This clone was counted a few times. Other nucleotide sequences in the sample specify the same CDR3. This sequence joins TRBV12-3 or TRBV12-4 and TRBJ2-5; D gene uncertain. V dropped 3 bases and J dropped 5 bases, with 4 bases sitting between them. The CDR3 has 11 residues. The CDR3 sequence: CASSFRETQYF. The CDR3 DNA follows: TGTGCCAGCAGTTTTCGGGAGACCCAGTACTTC.